Following are 14 T cell receptor beta chains from one sample sequenced in a study of cytomegalovirus exposure and HLA in healthy donors. Primers included in the PCR were 60 Vbeta and 13 Jbeta primers. The method was immunoSEQ multiplex PCR; TCRdb's version includes in-frame clones alone and lacks a portion of them. Here the sample spans about 72,000 clones, 60% to 75% being singletons. Specimen: PBMCs. The origin of the receptors is a man aged 35-49 years in good health and CMV-seropositive.

This sequence joins TRBV4-1 and TRBJ2-7; 8 positions agree with TRBD2. V shed 1 base, J shed 2 bases, and the junction held 7 bases outside the gene matches. CDR3 length: 16 residues. Germline lookup yields CDR1 MGHRA and CDR2 YSYEKL. The CDR3 sequence: CASSQGPGGGTYEQYF. CDR3 nucleotides: TGCGCCAGCAGCCAAGGGCCGGGCGGGGGGACCTACGAGCAGTACTTC.

This clone occurred a few times. CDR3 in amino acids: CASSAQRGTYNEQFF. The CDR3 DNA reads TGTGCCAGCAGCGCTCAGCGGGGAACCTACAATGAGCAGTTCTTC. The chain carries TRBV6-1 and TRBJ2-1; 7 bases align to TRBD2. V lost 6 bases, J lost 2 bases, and 7 bases stayed unmatched. In germline, CDR1 is MNHNS, CDR2 SASEGT. The CDR3 has 15 amino acids.

CDR3 amino acids: CASSPGDSNTEAFF. The CDR3 nucleotides read TGTGCCAGCAGCCCAGGGGATTCTAACACTGAAGCTTTCTTT. The V call is TRBV9, the J call TRBJ1-1, with D tentatively TRBD1 (6 bases). CDR3 length: 14 amino acids. CDR1 and CDR2 (germline): SGDLS, YYNGEE. Between the trimmed V and J ends, which lost 4 bases and 2 bases, there was a span of 12 bases.

In nucleotides, the CDR3 is TGCGCCAGCAGCTTGCGGGGATCCCAGGAGACCCAGTACTTC. Amino acids: CASSLRGSQETQYF. This chain connects TRBV5-1 to TRBJ2-5; perhaps TRBD2 as D (5 bases). The CDR3 has 14 residues. With 1 base removed from V and 5 bases from J, the gap between germline ends came to 12 bases. Per germline, CDR1 SGHRS and CDR2 YFSETQ.

This clone appeared a few times. The chain links TRBV5-1 to TRBJ1-1; weak D call: TRBD1 (5 bases). The CDR3 loop spans 15 amino acids. The V and J ends lost 0 bases and 4 bases respectively, with 13 bases between them. The germline V gene encodes CDR1 SGHRS and CDR2 YFSETQ. Here the CDR3 DNA reads TGCGCCAGCAGCTTGGGGGACTATTCGGGCACTGAAGCTTTCTTT. Protein: CASSLGDYSGTEAFF.

In nucleotides, the CDR3 is TGTGCCAGCAGCTTAGGACAGGGGCTAGCCAAAAACATTCAGTACTTC. It translates to CASSLGQGLAKNIQYF. The chain has TRBV13 and TRBJ2-4; TRBD1 matches at 7 bases. The V and J ends lost 0 bases and 0 bases, in that order; junction bases with no gene match: 2. Per the germline V gene, CDR1 is PRHDT and CDR2 is FYEKMQ (reference sequence). The CDR3 runs 16 residues.

This chain links TRBV9 with TRBJ2-3; a possible D gene is TRBD2 (6 bases). V lost 2 bases to trimming and J lost 1 base, with 17 bases between them. The CDR3 has 17 residues. Germline loops: CDR1 SGDLS, CDR2 YYNGEE. CDR3 sequence: CASSVEGRGVGTDTQYF. The DNA of the CDR3 is TGTGCCAGCAGCGTGGAGGGGCGGGGTGTCGGCACAGATACGCAGTATTTT.

V usage is TRBV27 and J usage is TRBJ1-1; a possible D gene is TRBD1 (6 bases). With 3 bases removed from V and 2 bases from J, the gap between germline ends came to 10 bases. Germline V lookup: CDR1 MNHEY, CDR2 SMNVEV (reference sequence). The length of the CDR3 is 14 residues. The CDR3 loop reads CASSFGTPNTEAFF. The CDR3, as DNA: TGTGCCAGCAGTTTCGGGACACCCAACACTGAAGCTTTCTTT.

About this clone: The same CDR3 arises from other DNA sequences in this sample as well. The V gene is TRBV6-5, the J gene TRBJ2-5, with TRBD2 matching 9 bases. The tail of the sequence fits TRBJ2-7 better, so the J call may be wrong. CDR1 and CDR2 (germline): MNHEY, SVGAGI. The CDR3 is 15 residues long. This chain's CDR3 is CASSAGLAGGNEQYF. The CDR3 coding sequence is TGTGCCAGCAGCGCGGGACTAGCAGGGGGTAACGAGCAGTACTTC.

The rearrangement uses TRBV7-2 and TRBJ2-7; 9 bases align to TRBD2. Germline V gene sequence: CDR1 SGHTA, CDR2 FQGNSA. The CDR3 loop spans 14 amino acids. J was trimmed by 2 bases and V by 6 bases; bases with no gene match: 5. CDR3 sequence reads: CASRSSGATYEQYF. The CDR3 DNA follows: TGTGCCAGCAGGTCTAGCGGGGCGACCTACGAGCAGTACTTC.

The J gene is TRBJ1-5, the V gene TRBV15; possibly TRBD1 for D (5 bases). Germline loops: CDR1 LNHNV, CDR2 YYDKDF (reference sequence). Trimming took off 2 bases at V and 4 bases at J, with 9 bases between the two ends. This CDR3 contains 14 residues. In DNA form, the CDR3 reads TGTGCCACCAGCAGAACACGACAGAATCAGCCCCAGCATTTT. The encoded protein is CATSRTRQNQPQHF. Drawing the rest from reference TRBV15 and TRBJ1-5, the complete variable domain is DAMVIQNPRYQVTQFGKPVTLSCSQTLNHNVMYWYQQKSSQAPKLLFHYYDKDFNNEADTPDNFQSRRPNTSFCFLDIRSPGLGDTAMYLCATSRTRQNQPQHFGDGTRLSIL.

The chain recombines TRBV29-1 with TRBJ2-5; possible D gene TRBD2, 6 bases. Near its end, the DNA agrees better with TRBJ2-7, so the J call may be wrong. The V gene's germline CDR1 is SQVTM and CDR2 ANQGSEA. This CDR3 comprises 12 residues. DNA for the CDR3: TGCAGCGTTTGGGGACTTCTCTACGAGCAGTACTTC. Its protein product is CSVWGLLYEQYF.

This clone was observed a handful of times. This CDR3 is CASSSARISEAFF. For the CDR3, the DNA is TGTGCCAGCAGCTCGGCCAGGATATCTGAAGCTTTCTTT. The V call is TRBV11-3, the J call TRBJ1-1; D ambiguous. The germline V gene encodes CDR1 SGHNT and CDR2 YENEEA. The CDR3 is 13 residues long. The germline V and J ends were trimmed by 4 bases and 6 bases, with 12 bases remaining between them.

This sequence joins TRBV9 and TRBJ2-5; TRBD2 matches 9 bases. V was pared by 6 bases and J by 1 base, with 4 bases of the junction left unmatched. CDR1 is SGDLS, CDR2 YYNGEE, per germline. CDR3 size: 14 residues. The chain's CDR3 is CASNPSGIQETQYF. The CDR3 nucleotides read TGTGCCAGCAACCCTAGCGGGATCCAAGAGACCCAGTACTTC.